The 23 T cell receptor beta chains in this list originate from one sample, sequenced in a study of blood T cell repertoires in COVID-19. TCRdb's copy holds only in-frame clones and misses some; the assay was immunoSEQ multiplex PCR. The sample has 150,000 to 200,000 clones, over 75% seen once. The source material was peripheral blood. The receptors derive from a man aged 55-75 years with active or convalescent COVID-19.

The genes are TRBV2 and TRBJ1-2; 7 bases fit TRBD1. There are 15 residues in the CDR3. Trimming at V came to 3 bases and at J to 2 bases, leaving 6 bases not matched to a gene. Germline values: CDR1 SNHLY, CDR2 FYNNEI. The DNA of the CDR3 is TGTGCCAGCAGTGACAGGGACAGCCCGAACTATGGCTACACCTTC. This codes for CASSDRDSPNYGYTF.

The rearrangement links TRBV6-5 to TRBJ2-7, with 7 bases aligning to TRBD1. The CDR3 runs to 14 residues. The V and J ends lost 6 bases and 4 bases, in that order; junction bases with no gene match: 9. In germline, CDR1 is MNHEY, CDR2 SVGAGI. CDR3 nucleotides: TGTGCCAGCAGCTCCGGGACAGTAACTTACGAGCAGTACTTC. Translating gives CASSSGTVTYEQYF.

The chain is built from TRBV6-5 and TRBJ2-5; 8 nucleotides agree with TRBD2. The germline V gene has CDR1 MNHEY and CDR2 SVGAGI. V dropped 6 bases and J dropped 1; count of bases not matched to a gene: 4. CDR3 length equals 14 residues. The CDR3 loop reads CASRSGTSQETQYF. The DNA for the CDR3 is TGTGCCAGCAGATCCGGGACTAGCCAAGAGACCCAGTACTTC.

J is TRBJ1-2 and V is TRBV2; 10 bases fit TRBD1. Germline V gene sequence: CDR1 SNHLY, CDR2 FYNNEI. CDR3 length: 17 amino acids. V was clipped by 7 bases and J by 0 bases; unmatched bases: 11. CDR3 sequence (DNA): TGTGCCAGCACCCAGGTGGTGGGACAGGGGCCTAACTATGGCTACACCTTC. This encodes CASTQVVGQGPNYGYTF.

The V and J genes are TRBV6-5 and TRBJ1-2, with D uncertain. Trimming removed 2 bases from V and 3 bases from J, with 16 bases in between. The germline V gene has CDR1 MNHEY and CDR2 SVGAGI. This CDR3 region has 16 residues. The CDR3 spells CASSYLRGGSDYGYTF. CDR3 in DNA: TGTGCCAGCAGTTACCTCCGGGGAGGGAGTGACTATGGCTACACCTTC.

This chain links TRBV6-5 with TRBJ2-7, with 8 positions matching TRBD2. This CDR3 spans 13 amino acids. Per the germline V gene, CDR1 is MNHEY and CDR2 is SVGAGI. Losses at the gene ends were 0 bases for V and 9 bases for J; bases not matched to a gene: 4. The CDR3 spells CASSYSMGLGQYF. As DNA, the CDR3 is TGTGCCAGCAGTTACTCGATGGGACTAGGGCAGTACTTC.

This clone occurred a few times. The chain links TRBV5-1 to TRBJ2-5; the match to TRBD2 covers 8 bases. Germline V gives CDR1 SGHRS, CDR2 YFSETQ. The V segment lost 6 bases and the J segment 2 bases; nucleotides outside the gene matches: 18. The CDR3 is 18 residues long. As DNA, the CDR3 is TGCGCCAGCACGATGAGGCGTTCCCCGGGACTAGTTCAAGAGACCCAGTACTTC. It specifies CASTMRRSPGLVQETQYF.

The chain couples TRBV28 to TRBJ1-5; possibly TRBD1 for D (5 bases). Per germline, CDR1 MDHEN and CDR2 SYDVKM. Trimming removed 2 bases at V and 4 bases at J, with 12 bases between. The CDR3 is 15 residues long. The CDR3, as DNA: TGTGCCAGCAGTTTAGGGCAGGGAGGAAATCAGCCCCAGCATTTT. It specifies CASSLGQGGNQPQHF.

The CDR3 sequence is CASSLALSTGELFF. The CDR3 DNA reads TGTGCCAGCAGCTTAGCACTCTCAACCGGGGAGCTGTTTTTT. The chain uses TRBV7-9 and TRBJ2-2; no reliable D call. Germline V gives CDR1 SEHNR, CDR2 FQNEAQ (reference sequence). CDR3 length: 14 residues. V was clipped by 0 bases and J by 5 bases, with 7 bases between them. Complete variable domain (other parts from reference TRBV7-9 and TRBJ2-2): DTGVSQNPRHKITKRGQNVTFRCDPISEHNRLYWYRQTLGQGPEFLTYFQNEAQLEKSRLLSDRFSAERPKGSFSTLEIQRTEQGDSAMYLCASSLALSTGELFFGEGSRLTVL.

V and J are TRBV10-3 and TRBJ2-2, with D possibly being TRBD2 (6 bases). Germline values: CDR1 ENHRY, CDR2 SYGVKD. This CDR3 has 13 amino acids. The V end was cut by 8 bases, the J end by 4 bases, with 11 bases between. The CDR3 is CAIGQGGTGELFF. Written as DNA, the CDR3 is TGTGCCATCGGGCAGGGAGGCACCGGGGAGCTGTTTTTT.

The V call is TRBV27, the J call TRBJ1-6; possibly TRBD1 for D (6 bases). Germline values: CDR1 MNHEY, CDR2 SMNVEV (reference sequence). V dropped 3 bases and J dropped 7 bases, with 10 bases sitting between them. CDR3 length equals 14 residues. This chain's CDR3 is CASSLGALNSPLHF. In DNA form, the CDR3 reads TGTGCCAGCAGTTTGGGGGCCCTGAATTCACCCCTCCACTTT.

The chain couples TRBV18 to TRBJ2-7, with TRBD2 as a possible D gene (5 bases). V dropped 4 bases and J dropped 5 bases, with 21 bases sitting between them. Germline CDR1 is KGHSH and CDR2 is LQKENI. There are 16 residues in the CDR3. Here the CDR3 DNA reads TGTGCCAGCTCACATTACACTTTTAGCGAGACCCACGAGCAGTACTTC. Translated: CASSHYTFSETHEQYF.

In this sample, this clone turned up a few times. This chain joins TRBV29-1 and TRBJ2-5; 9 positions match TRBD2. V gave up 7 bases and J gave up 5 bases; unmatched junction bases: 14. Germline V gene data show CDR1 as SQVTM and CDR2 as ANQGSEA. The CDR3 is 15 residues long. The CDR3 reads CSAPGGGGALETQYF. The CDR3, as DNA: TGCAGCGCTCCCGGGGGCGGGGGGGCCCTGGAGACCCAGTACTTC.

This clone occurred once. J is TRBJ1-2 and V is TRBV12-3 or TRBV12-4; a weak D match, TRBD1 (5 bases). Trimming left V 6 bases short and J 8 bases short, with 16 bases between. The CDR3 has 13 amino acids. This chain's CDR3 is CASSTGTAGGYTF. The CDR3 DNA reads TGTGCCAGCAGCACCGGGACGGCGGGGGGCTACACCTTC.

The chain recombines TRBV6-5 with TRBJ2-7; D is uncertain. Germline V gives CDR1 MNHEY, CDR2 SVGAGI. V lost 6 bases, J lost 0 bases, and 12 bases lay in between. This CDR3 is 14 amino acids long. Here the CDR3 DNA reads TGTGCCAGCAGCCTCGGAGAGGTCTCCTACGAGCAGTACTTC. It codes for CASSLGEVSYEQYF.

This clone was seen more than once but under ten times. The chain recombines TRBV4-2 with TRBJ2-5; TRBD2 matches 8 bases. CDR3 length: 17 amino acids. Germline CDR1 and CDR2: LGHNA and YNFKEQ. J gave up 1 base and V 4 bases, and 11 bases lay outside the gene matches. CDR3 DNA: TGTGCCAGCAGCCCGGCCCGGGGGGGGGCTACCCAAGAGACCCAGTACTTC. Translation gives CASSPARGGATQETQYF.

This clone showed up just a few times. The chain combines TRBV27 with TRBJ2-1, with TRBD1 matching 9 bases. Trimming removed 9 bases from V and 5 bases from J; junction bases left unmatched: 2. The length of the CDR3 is 12 residues. Germline values: CDR1 MNHEY, CDR2 SMNVEV (reference sequence). The CDR3 reads CASGDRDNEQFF. CDR3 DNA: TGTGCCAGTGGGGACAGGGACAATGAGCAGTTCTTC.

The rearrangement links TRBV5-1 to TRBJ2-3, with TRBD2 identical over 16 bases. The CDR3 extends over 15 amino acids. Germline-derived CDR1 and CDR2 are SGHRS and YFSETQ. Trimming took 4 bases from V and 6 from J; bases not matched to a gene: 2. CDR3 nucleotide sequence: TGCGCCAGCAGCCTGGGACTAGCGGGAGGGGATACGCAGTATTTT. Encoded protein: CASSLGLAGGDTQYF.

In its sample, this clone was seen once. This sequence joins TRBV7-9 and TRBJ2-6; 9 nucleotides line up with TRBD1. The CDR3 covers 16 residues. Trimming removed 10 bases from V and 2 bases from J; junction bases left unmatched: 9. CDR1 SEHNR and CDR2 FQNEAQ come from the germline V gene (reference sequence). The CDR3 DNA is TGTGCCACCCGGACAGGGGTGATAGCTGGGGCCAACGTCCTGACTTTC. This sequence encodes CATRTGVIAGANVLTF. Complete variable domain (other parts from reference TRBV7-9 and TRBJ2-6): DTGVSQNPRHKITKRGQNVTFRCDPISEHNRLYWYRQTLGQGPEFLTYFQNEAQLEKSRLLSDRFSAERPKGSFSTLEIQRTEQGDSAMYLCATRTGVIAGANVLTFGAGSRLTVL.

The chain couples TRBV18 to TRBJ2-7; TRBD1 agrees at 12 bases. CDR3 size: 14 residues. The germline V gene encodes CDR1 KGHSH and CDR2 LQKENI. Trimming removed 3 bases from V and 5 bases from J; junction bases left unmatched: 2. The CDR3 spells CASSPGTGGDEQYF. The CDR3 DNA reads TGTGCCAGCTCACCCGGGACAGGGGGCGACGAGCAGTACTTC.

This chain links TRBV5-1 with TRBJ2-2; TRBD2 matches 9 bases. This CDR3 contains 17 residues. The germline V gene has CDR1 SGHRS and CDR2 YFSETQ. J lost 4 bases, V lost 4 bases, and 11 bases had no gene match. As DNA, the CDR3 is TGCGCCAGCAGCCCCTTTTTTAGCGGGAGAGGCACCGGGGAGCTGTTTTTT. Residues: CASSPFFSGRGTGELFF.

The J gene is TRBJ1-1, the V gene TRBV18, with D perhaps TRBD1 (5 bases). The germline CDR1 and CDR2 sequences are KGHSH and LQKENI. CDR3 length: 15 amino acids. Trimming pared 4 bases from V and 3 bases from J, leaving 15 bases between. The CDR3 sequence is CASSQRWGDDTEAFF. The CDR3 nucleotides are TGTGCCAGCTCACAGCGGTGGGGGGATGACACTGAAGCTTTCTTT.

The chain carries TRBV6-5 and TRBJ2-1, with 7 bases fitting TRBD2. The CDR3 spans 15 residues. Trimming took 5 bases from V and 2 from J; bases not matched to a gene: 6. The V gene's germline CDR1 is MNHEY and CDR2 SVGAGI. CDR3 nucleotides: TGTGCCAGCAGTCGAGCGGGGATCGCCTACAATGAGCAGTTCTTC. Amino acid sequence: CASSRAGIAYNEQFF.